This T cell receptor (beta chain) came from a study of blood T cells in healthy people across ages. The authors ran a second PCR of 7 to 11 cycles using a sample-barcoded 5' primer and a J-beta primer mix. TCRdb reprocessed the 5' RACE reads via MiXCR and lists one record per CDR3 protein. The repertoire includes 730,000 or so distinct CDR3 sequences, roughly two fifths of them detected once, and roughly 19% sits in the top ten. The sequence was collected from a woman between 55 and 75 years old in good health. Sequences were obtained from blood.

CDR3 DNA sequence: TGTGCCAGCAGTTTATCTTCTAGCGGCCGCAAGGGTACGCAGTATTTT. It is translated as CASSLSSSGRKGTQYF. J is TRBJ2-3 and V is TRBV12-3 or TRBV12-4; 7 positions agree with TRBD2. The ends lost 2 bases at V and 8 bases at J; junction bases unmatched: 13. The CDR3 loop spans 16 amino acids.